The next 26 T cell receptor beta chains were all read from a single sample in a study of T cells in women clearing cervical HPV infection. The assay was immunoSEQ multiplex PCR, and TCRdb's table has in-frame clones only and misses some. The sample table includes tens of thousands of clones. Sequencing used blood buffy coat. The receptors stem from a woman between 18 and 70 years old with a cervical HPV16 infection that either progressed to CIN3+ or cleared (not recorded which).

As to this clone: The read finishes 3 residues shy of the CDR3 end, and the germline J gene is used to complete it. This chain joins TRBV7-2 and TRBJ1-2; D is undetermined. This CDR3 contains 15 residues. Germline values: CDR1 SGHTA, CDR2 FQGNSA. The CDR3 DNA, read in part, is TGTGCCAGCAGCTTAGGGTCCGGAGCGATCTACGAC. This sequence encodes CASSLGSGAIYD. The CDR3 in its entirety is CASSLGSGAIYDYTF.

About this clone itself: The CDR3 is cut off 3 residues early in the read; its end comes from the germline J gene. The rearrangement links TRBV5-6 to TRBJ2-1; TRBD1 matches 9 bases. Losses at the gene ends were 2 bases for V and 7 bases for J; bases not matched to a gene: 4. CDR3 size: 14 residues. Germline V gene lookup returns CDR1 SGHDT and CDR2 YYEEEE. The sequenced part of the CDR3 DNA is TGTGCCAGCAGCTTCGGGACAGGGTTTAATGAG. Its protein product is CASSFGTGFNE. The full-length CDR3 reads as CASSFGTGFNEQFF.

A remark on this clone: The CDR3 end is not reached by the read, which stops 3 residues before it; the germline J gene fills it in. This rearrangement joins TRBV18 to TRBJ1-1; 10 bases are shared with TRBD1. Trimming at V came to 5 bases and at J to 4 bases, leaving 4 bases not matched to a gene. The CDR3 covers 14 residues. Looked up from germline, CDR1 is KGHSH and CDR2 is LQKENI. The CDR3 protein is CASSIGQGGTEAFF. The part of the CDR3 DNA that was read is TGTGCCAGCTCAATTGGACAGGGGGGCACTGAA. The entire variable domain, with the rest obtained from reference TRBV18 and TRBJ1-1, is as follows: NAGVMQNPRHLVRRRGQEARLRCSPMKGHSHVYWYRQLPEEGLKFMVYLQKENIIDESGMPKERFSAEFPKEGPSILRIQQVVRGDSAAYFCASSIGQGGTEAFFGQGTRLTVV.

Notes on this clone: Coverage ceases 3 residues before the CDR3 finishes, and the germline J gene fills in the end. The genes are TRBV29-1 and TRBJ2-3; maybe TRBD1 (6 bases). The CDR3 is 12 residues long. The V end lost 6 bases, the J end lost 3 bases, and 10 bases lay between the germline ends. Germline CDR1 and CDR2: SQVTM and ANQGSEA. The sequenced part of the CDR3 DNA is TGCAGCGTAGACGGACAGACAGATACG. Protein sequence: CSVDGQTDT. The whole CDR3 region reads CSVDGQTDTQYF.

Concerning this clone: The CDR3 end lies 3 residues beyond the end of the read and is filled in from the germline J gene. The V and J genes are TRBV5-1 and TRBJ2-2; tentatively, D is TRBD1 (5 bases). V was pared by 6 bases and J by 4 bases, with 13 bases between. Germline CDR1 SGHRS, CDR2 YFSETQ. This CDR3 spans 14 amino acids. Here the CDR3 reads CASTQVGATGELFF. The covered CDR3 bases are TGCGCCAGCACCCAAGTAGGGGCCACCGGGGAG. Looking up the rest from reference TRBV5-1 and TRBJ2-2 gives the full variable domain: KAGVTQTPRYLIKTRGQQVTLSCSPISGHRSVSWYQQTPGQGLQFLFEYFSETQRNKGNFPGRFSGRQFSNSRSEMNVSTLELGDSALYLCASTQVGATGELFFGEGSRLTVL.

Of note for this clone: The read is 3 residues too short to cover the CDR3 end, so that end is filled in from the germline J gene. The chain carries TRBV20-1 and TRBJ2-3, with 8 bases matching TRBD2. J lost 0 bases, V lost 5 bases, and 13 bases had no gene match. The length of the CDR3 is 17 residues. Looked up from germline, CDR1 is DFQATT and CDR2 is SNEGSKA (reference sequence). The covered CDR3 bases are TGCAGTGCTCTAGGGGGTAGCGGGGCTTCTAGCACAGATACG. Translation: CSALGGSGASSTDT. The entire CDR3 is CSALGGSGASSTDTQYF.

Concerning this clone: The CDR3 goes on 3 residues after the read ends, and that part is filled in from the germline J gene. V is TRBV18 and J is TRBJ1-6; perhaps TRBD1 as D (6 bases). CDR1 is KGHSH, CDR2 LQKENI, per germline. CDR3 length: 12 residues. V lost 8 bases and J 10 bases, leaving 12 bases between the germline ends. CDR3 region: CASTGDRSPLHF. CDR3 DNA, as far as it was read: TGTGCCAGCACCGGAGACAGGTCACCC. Full variable domain (rest looked up from reference TRBV18 and TRBJ1-6): NAGVMQNPRHLVRRRGQEARLRCSPMKGHSHVYWYRQLPEEGLKFMVYLQKENIIDESGMPKERFSAEFPKEGPSILRIQQVVRGDSAAYFCASTGDRSPLHFGNGTRLTVT.

Details on this clone: The CDR3 is cut off 3 residues early in the read; its end comes from the germline J gene. The chain combines TRBV5-1 with TRBJ2-1; 9 positions match TRBD2. The CDR3 extends over 15 amino acids. CDR1 and CDR2 (germline): SGHRS, YFSETQ. V lost 0 bases and J lost 8; bases outside the gene matches: 6. CDR3 loop: CASSLAAGGPYEQFF. The DNA read from the CDR3 is TGCGCCAGCAGCTTGGCCGCGGGGGGGCCGTATGAG.

A remark on this clone: The read terminates 3 residues ahead of where the CDR3 ends, so the germline J gene completes it. The chain joins TRBV14 to TRBJ2-3, with a weak D call TRBD1 (5 bases). Germline CDR1 and CDR2: SGHDN and FVKESK. The CDR3 loop spans 17 amino acids. V lost 4 bases and J lost 7, with 24 bases in between. Partial CDR3 DNA: TGTGCCAGCAGCCCCCCTGTAGGGGATCGTAGGGGAAATACG. It yields the protein CASSPPVGDRRGNT. The complete CDR3 reads CASSPPVGDRRGNTQYF.

About this clone itself: The read terminates 3 residues ahead of where the CDR3 ends, so the germline J gene completes it. The chain employs TRBV19 and TRBJ1-1; 12 bases align to TRBD1. The CDR3 covers 14 residues. V shed 9 bases and J 4 bases; nucleotides not matched to a gene: 6. Germline V gene data show CDR1 as LNHDA and CDR2 as SQIVND (reference sequence). CDR3 DNA, as far as it was read: TGTGCCAGCCTCCGGGACAGGGGGCTCACTGAA. Translation gives CASLRDRGLTE. Given in full, the CDR3 is CASLRDRGLTEAFF.

About this clone: Coverage ceases 3 residues before the CDR3 finishes, and the germline J gene fills in the end. This chain links TRBV5-1 with TRBJ2-6; the D gene is possibly TRBD2 (6 bases). The V end was cut by 6 bases, the J end by 0 bases, with 13 bases between. Germline CDR1 and CDR2: SGHRS and YFSETQ. CDR3 length equals 16 residues. CDR3 DNA, as far as it was read: TGCGCCAGCACGGGAGAGGGGCCCTCTGGGGCCAACGTC. Its translation: CASTGEGPSGANV. The CDR3 in full is CASTGEGPSGANVLTF.

A word on this clone: The missing CDR3 end, 3 residues past where the read stops, is filled in from the germline J gene. V and J are TRBV2 and TRBJ1-5; 7 nucleotides align to TRBD1. The germline CDR1 and CDR2 sequences are SNHLY and FYNNEI. V was pared by 1 base and J by 7 bases, with 4 bases of the junction left unmatched. CDR3 length: 14 amino acids. The CDR3 reads CASSEVQGLQPQHF. The sequenced CDR3 bases are TGTGCCAGCAGTGAAGTACAGGGGTTGCAGCCC.

The CDR3 DNA, read in part, is TGCGCCAGCAGCTTTACAGCGACAGGCAATAATTCACCC. Amino acids: CASSFTATGNNSP. The whole CDR3 is CASSFTATGNNSPLHF. The rearrangement uses TRBV5-1 and TRBJ1-6; possible D gene TRBD1, 6 bases. With the read ending 3 residues before the CDR3 end, the germline J gene is used to fill in that end. V lost 2 bases and J lost 5, with 14 bases in between. Germline V lookup: CDR1 SGHRS, CDR2 YFSETQ. The CDR3 is made up of 16 amino acids.

Notes on this clone: The sequenced fragment ends 3 residues before the CDR3 boundary, so the rest is inferred from the germline J gene. The rearrangement uses TRBV19 and TRBJ1-2; D is perhaps TRBD1 (6 bases). The CDR3 is made up of 15 amino acids. Between the trimmed V and J ends, which lost 7 bases and 0 bases, there was a span of 15 bases. Looked up from germline, CDR1 is LNHDA and CDR2 is SQIVND (reference sequence). The CDR3 DNA, read in part, is TGTGCCAGTACCCCGATGGACAGAGCTAACTATGGC. Amino acids: CASTPMDRANYG. The entire CDR3 sequence reads CASTPMDRANYGYTF. Using reference TRBV19 and TRBJ1-2 for the parts outside the CDR3, the full variable domain is DGGITQSPKYLFRKEGQNVTLSCEQNLNHDAMYWYRQDPGQGLRLIYYSQIVNDFQKGDIAEGYSVSREKKESFPLTVTSAQKNPTAFYLCASTPMDRANYGYTFGSGTRLTVV.

A note on this clone: The CDR3 extends 3 residues past the end of the read, so its final part is completed from the germline J gene. The V gene is TRBV5-1, the J gene TRBJ1-2, with 7 positions matching TRBD1. This CDR3 spans 14 amino acids. Per germline, CDR1 SGHRS and CDR2 YFSETQ. V shed 1 base and J 2 bases; nucleotides not matched to a gene: 2. The covered CDR3 bases are TGCGCCAGCAGCTTGAGAGGGGGCAACTATGGC. Residues: CASSLRGGNYG. The entire CDR3 sequence reads CASSLRGGNYGYTF.

To note about this clone: The sequenced fragment ends 3 residues before the CDR3 boundary, so the rest is inferred from the germline J gene. The rearrangement uses TRBV29-1 and TRBJ1-2; D perhaps matches TRBD1 (6 bases). The CDR3 sequence is 13 residues long. Germline V CDR1 and CDR2: SQVTM, ANQGSEA. V lost 7 bases and J lost 3, with 15 bases in between. CDR3 region: CSATDRLDYGYTF. The sequenced part of the CDR3 DNA is TGCAGCGCCACAGACAGGCTAGACTATGGC.

A word on this clone: The read stops 3 residues short of the end of the CDR3; the missing end is completed from the germline J gene. The chain links TRBV7-3 to TRBJ2-2, with 8 bases matching TRBD2. CDR3 length: 19 amino acids. Germline-derived CDR1 and CDR2 are SGHTA and FQGTGA. Trimming at V came to 1 base and at J to 5 bases, leaving 15 bases not matched to a gene. The sequenced part of the CDR3 DNA is TGTGCCAGCAGCTTAAACGGAGCGGGAGTGAGTCAAAAAACCGGGGAG. Amino acids: CASSLNGAGVSQKTGE. The full CDR3 protein is CASSLNGAGVSQKTGELFF.

A remark on this clone: The read halts 3 residues ahead of the CDR3 end, with the missing end drawn from the germline J gene. This chain connects TRBV19 to TRBJ2-5; TRBD2 matches 10 bases. The germline V gene has CDR1 LNHDA and CDR2 SQIVND (reference sequence). The CDR3 consists of 15 residues. Unmatched junction bases numbered 6, after V lost 7 bases and J lost 1 base. The CDR3: CASKGTSDSQETQYF. Partial CDR3 DNA: TGTGCCAGTAAGGGGACTAGCGATTCCCAAGAGACC.

Comment on this clone: The missing CDR3 end, 3 residues past where the read stops, is filled in from the germline J gene. The chain carries TRBV7-6 and TRBJ2-3; 10 bases map to TRBD2. CDR3 length: 17 residues. The germline V gene has CDR1 SGHVS and CDR2 FNYEAQ. This CDR3 reads CASSHVHPAGGGETQYF. The CDR3 DNA, read in part, is TGTGCCAGCAGTCATGTCCACCCAGCGGGAGGGGGGGAGACG.

Of note for this clone: One end of the junction does not line up with germline, which may come from a read error. The DNA ends 3 residues before the CDR3 does, and the rest of the CDR3 is filled in from the germline J gene. Within the sample, other DNA sequences also encode this same CDR3. V usage is TRBV7-6 and J usage is TRBJ1-3; D call uncertain. The CDR3 runs to 15 residues. Germline V gene lookup returns CDR1 SGHVS and CDR2 FNYEAQ. This chain's CDR3 is CASSPRGPVGDTIYF. CDR3 DNA, as far as it was read: TGTGCCAGCAGCCCCCGTGGGCCGGTGGGTGACACT.

As for this clone: The CDR3 goes on 3 residues after the read ends, and that part is filled in from the germline J gene. The chain links TRBV2 to TRBJ1-3; D perhaps matches TRBD1 (6 bases). Per germline, CDR1 SNHLY and CDR2 FYNNEI. V was clipped by 10 bases and J by 4 bases, with 14 bases between them. The CDR3 sequence is 13 residues long. The CDR3 spells CATNPGDGNTIYF. The CDR3 bases that were read are TGTGCCACAAATCCAGGGGACGGAAACACC.

With regard to this clone: The sequenced fragment ends 3 residues before the CDR3 boundary, so the rest is inferred from the germline J gene. The V and J genes are TRBV12-3 or TRBV12-4 and TRBJ2-2, with a tentative D call TRBD2 (5 bases). Trimming removed 6 bases from V and 7 bases from J, with 12 bases in between. The CDR3 totals 13 residues. The CDR3 sequence: CASRVSVDGELFF. The covered CDR3 bases are TGTGCCAGCAGGGTTAGCGTGGACGGGGAG.

CDR3 bases read: TGTGCCTCGGCGGACCAAGAGACC. Translation: CASADQET. The entire CDR3 protein reads CASADQETQYF. The gene calls are TRBV7-6 and TRBJ2-5; no clear D gene. The read ends 3 residues before the CDR3 terminus; that terminus is restored from the germline J gene. CDR3 length: 11 amino acids. CDR1 is SGHVS, CDR2 FNYEAQ, per germline. The V and J ends lost 11 bases and 0 bases respectively, with 7 bases between them.

In the case of this clone: The read halts 3 residues ahead of the CDR3 end, with the missing end drawn from the germline J gene. The V call is TRBV19, the J call TRBJ2-7, with TRBD2 identical over 11 bases. The germline V gene encodes CDR1 LNHDA and CDR2 SQIVND (reference sequence). The CDR3 sequence is 15 residues long. V lost 1 base to trimming and J lost 3 bases; unmatched junction nucleotides: 2. Partial CDR3 DNA: TGTGCCAGTAGTATAGTAGCGGGGGGGAACTACGAG. Translation: CASSIVAGGNYE. The CDR3 in its entirety is CASSIVAGGNYEQYF.

Concerning this clone itself: The read halts 3 residues ahead of the CDR3 end, with the missing end drawn from the germline J gene. The rearrangement uses TRBV20-1 and TRBJ2-2; tentative D call: TRBD2 (6 bases). CDR3 length equals 14 residues. Germline CDR1 reads DFQATT; CDR2 reads SNEGSKA (reference sequence). The ends were cut back, 4 bases at V and 4 bases at J, with 13 bases in the middle. The CDR3 loop reads CSAISSVATGELFF. The sequenced CDR3 bases are TGCAGTGCTATCTCTAGCGTTGCCACCGGGGAG.

As concerns this clone: The read halts 3 residues ahead of the CDR3 end, with the missing end drawn from the germline J gene. V usage is TRBV2 and J usage is TRBJ2-7; possibly TRBD2 for D (6 bases). CDR1 is SNHLY, CDR2 FYNNEI, per germline. The CDR3 is made up of 14 amino acids. Trimming removed 9 bases from V and 0 bases from J, with 15 bases in between. The CDR3 bases that were read are TGTGCCAGTCGGCGGGGCCAGAGCTCCTACGAG. Translating gives CASRRGQSSYE. The whole CDR3 region reads CASRRGQSSYEQYF.